Following are 32 T cell receptor beta chains from one sample sequenced in a study of circulating and synovial CD4+ cells in juvenile arthritis. Assay used: immunoSEQ multiplex PCR; TCRdb lists only in-frame clones, some missing. The sample records about 30,000 clones, approximately 92% being singletons. Sequencing was performed on CD4+ T cells from blood. Receptors originate from a human donor with juvenile idiopathic arthritis.

The chain links TRBV5-1 to TRBJ2-3, with 10 bases fitting TRBD2. V was pared by 0 bases and J by 5 bases, with 6 bases of the junction left unmatched. The CDR3 runs 16 residues. The germline CDR1 and CDR2 sequences are SGHRS and YFSETQ. For the CDR3, the DNA is TGCGCCAGCAGCTTGGAGGGGCTAGCGGGAGTAGATACGCAGTATTTT. Residues: CASSLEGLAGVDTQYF.

The CDR3 is CASSIQNSGANVLTF. The CDR3, as DNA: TGTGCCAGTAGTATACAGAACTCTGGGGCCAACGTCCTGACTTTC. The V gene is TRBV19, the J gene TRBJ2-6; no reliable D call. In germline, CDR1 is LNHDA, CDR2 SQIVND (reference sequence). Trimming left V 2 bases short and J 0 bases short, with 5 bases between. The CDR3 totals 15 residues.

The chain links TRBV6-1 to TRBJ2-6, with D perhaps TRBD2 (7 bases). The CDR3 consists of 15 residues. CDR1 and CDR2 (germline): MNHNS, SASEGT. With 10 bases removed from V and 2 bases from J, the gap between germline ends came to 15 bases. DNA of the CDR3: TGTGCCACCAGAGGGGGGGTACCTGGGGCCAACGTCCTGACTTTC. It is translated as CATRGGVPGANVLTF.

This chain uses TRBV5-6 with TRBJ2-3; TRBD2 matches at 11 bases. V dropped 3 bases and J dropped 0; count of bases not matched to a gene: 6. The length of the CDR3 is 17 residues. Germline V gives CDR1 SGHDT, CDR2 YYEEEE. The CDR3 DNA is TGTGCCAGCAGCTCTAGCGGGAGGACCCTTAGCACAGATACGCAGTATTTT. It codes for CASSSSGRTLSTDTQYF.

This clone came up a few times. The chain carries TRBV9 and TRBJ2-3; D ambiguous. Germline lookup yields CDR1 SGDLS and CDR2 YYNGEE. Between the trimmed V and J ends, which lost 2 bases and 4 bases, there was a span of 8 bases. The CDR3 extends over 13 amino acids. The CDR3 region is CASSVQIADTQYF. CDR3 coding DNA: TGTGCCAGCAGCGTTCAGATTGCAGATACGCAGTATTTT.

The chain joins TRBV5-1 to TRBJ2-3, with 7 bases that match TRBD1. CDR1 is SGHRS, CDR2 YFSETQ, per germline. The CDR3 is made up of 13 amino acids. With 6 bases clipped from V and 5 bases from J, the junction kept 6 bases outside the gene matches. The CDR3 sequence: CASTLTGEDTQYF. CDR3 DNA sequence: TGCGCCAGCACACTTACAGGGGAAGATACGCAGTATTTT.

The J gene is TRBJ2-7, the V gene TRBV2, with 8 bases that match TRBD1. CDR3 length: 12 amino acids. V was pared by 6 bases and J by 4 bases, with 2 bases of the junction left unmatched. Germline-derived CDR1 and CDR2 are SNHLY and FYNNEI. CDR3 in DNA: TGTGCCAGCAGCGACAGGGGTTACGAGCAGTACTTC. It specifies CASSDRGYEQYF. Supplemented by reference TRBV2 and TRBJ2-7, the full variable domain reads EPEVTQTPSHQVTQMGQEVILRCVPISNHLYFYWYRQILGQKVEFLVSFYNNEISEKSEIFDDQFSVERPDGSNFTLKIRSTKLEDSAMYFCASSDRGYEQYFGPGTRLTVT.

The CDR3 sequence: CAIKRLADANEQFF. CDR3 DNA: TGTGCCATCAAAAGGCTAGCGGACGCCAATGAGCAGTTCTTC. The V gene is TRBV10-3, the J gene TRBJ2-1, with 7 bases identical to TRBD2. The CDR3 length is 14 residues. Germline CDR1 and CDR2: ENHRY and SYGVKD. Trimming at V came to 7 bases and at J to 6 bases, leaving 9 bases not matched to a gene.

V usage is TRBV9 and J usage is TRBJ2-3; D gene ambiguous. The CDR3 runs 14 residues. V lost 0 bases and J lost 6, with 11 bases in between. Germline assignment: CDR1 SGDLS and CDR2 YYNGEE. CDR3 bases: TGTGCCAGCAGCGTAGGAGATCGCTCGGATACGCAGTATTTT. It is translated as CASSVGDRSDTQYF.

The chain joins TRBV6-5 to TRBJ1-1, with TRBD1 matching 9 bases. The CDR3 extends over 15 amino acids. The V segment lost 0 bases and the J segment 6 bases; nucleotides outside the gene matches: 5. The germline gives CDR1 MNHEY, CDR2 SVGAGI. The CDR3 DNA sequence: TGTGCCAGCAGTTACTCTCAACAGGGGGCGGCTGAAGCTTTCTTT. This translates into CASSYSQQGAAEAFF.

The rearrangement joins TRBV28 to TRBJ1-1; tentatively, D is TRBD1 (5 bases). Germline V gene sequence: CDR1 MDHEN, CDR2 SYDVKM. The CDR3 is 11 residues long. V dropped 6 bases and J dropped 4 bases, with 6 bases sitting between them. CDR3 DNA: TGTGCCAGCAGCCAGGGCACTGAAGCTTTCTTT. This codes for CASSQGTEAFF.

The genes are TRBV7-9 and TRBJ1-2; a possible D gene is TRBD1 (5 bases). The CDR3 extends over 13 amino acids. The V end was cut by 1 base, the J end by 8 bases, with 11 bases between. Germline CDR1 is SEHNR and CDR2 is FQNEAQ (reference sequence). CDR3 DNA: TGTGCCAGCAGCTTAGACCAGGGAAGGGGCTACACCTTC. Protein product: CASSLDQGRGYTF.

The chain couples TRBV19 to TRBJ2-3, with 7 bases fitting TRBD2. The CDR3 is 17 amino acids. Germline lookup yields CDR1 LNHDA and CDR2 SQIVND (reference sequence). The V segment lost 4 bases and the J segment 1 base; nucleotides outside the gene matches: 11. In nucleotides, the CDR3 is TGTGCCAGTAGTAACCGCCCAACTAGCGTGGGCACAGATACGCAGTATTTT. This gives the protein CASSNRPTSVGTDTQYF.

This clone occurred a few times. The V call is TRBV6-1, the J call TRBJ2-7; the match to TRBD1 covers 9 bases. Germline-derived CDR1 and CDR2 are MNHNS and SASEGT. With 4 bases clipped from V and 5 bases from J, the junction kept 6 bases outside the gene matches. This CDR3 comprises 14 residues. The CDR3 DNA follows: TGTGCCAGCAGTGTCCGGGACAGGGAACACGAGCAGTACTTC. This translates into CASSVRDREHEQYF.

The chain is built from TRBV6-6 and TRBJ2-4; 8 bases align to TRBD2. J gave up 4 bases and V 8 bases, and 10 bases lay outside the gene matches. From germline, CDR1 is MNHNY and CDR2 SVGAGI (reference sequence). This CDR3 contains 15 residues. CDR3 protein: CASGRLARDKNIQYF. In nucleotides, the CDR3 is TGTGCCAGCGGTAGACTAGCGCGAGATAAAAACATTCAGTACTTC.

This chain uses TRBV28 with TRBJ1-5; a weak D match, TRBD1 (6 bases). This CDR3 region has 14 residues. Germline CDR1 MDHEN, CDR2 SYDVKM. Trimming took off 6 bases at V and 5 bases at J, with 14 bases between the two ends. CDR3 loop: CASRSGQRHQPQHF. CDR3 sequence (DNA): TGTGCCAGCAGGTCCGGACAGCGTCATCAGCCCCAGCATTTT.

CDR3 nucleotides: TGTGCCAGTAGTATAATAGGGGCGAACACCGGGGAGCTGTTTTTT. This sequence encodes CASSIIGANTGELFF. V usage is TRBV19 and J usage is TRBJ2-2, with D maybe TRBD1 (5 bases). Germline V gene data show CDR1 as LNHDA and CDR2 as SQIVND (reference sequence). Trimming took off 2 bases at V and 0 bases at J, with 7 bases between the two ends. The CDR3 is made up of 15 amino acids.

The V gene is TRBV28, the J gene TRBJ1-1; D is unresolved. Per the germline V gene, CDR1 is MDHEN and CDR2 is SYDVKM. V shed 2 bases and J shed 3 bases, with 13 bases lying between them. The CDR3 extends over 15 amino acids. CDR3 nucleotide sequence: TGTGCCAGCAGTTTACTGCAGGCATGGGACACTGAAGCTTTCTTT. It specifies CASSLLQAWDTEAFF.

This clone was seen only once. The chain couples TRBV11-3 to TRBJ1-1, with a weak D call TRBD1 (5 bases). Trimming left V 9 bases short and J 8 bases short, with 16 bases between. The CDR3 consists of 12 residues. Germline V CDR1 and CDR2: SGHNT, YENEEA. The CDR3 sequence is CARPHHRTEAFF. DNA for the CDR3: TGTGCCAGGCCGCATCACAGGACGGAAGCTTTCTTT.

This clone was seen only once. This chain joins TRBV7-2 and TRBJ1-2, with 10 bases that match TRBD1. After removal of 1 base from V and 3 bases from J, the junction contained 5 bases not matched to a gene. This CDR3 spans 16 amino acids. Germline lookup yields CDR1 SGHTA and CDR2 FQGNSA. The CDR3 bases are TGTGCCAGCAGCTTAGTATCCGGGACAGGGGACTATGGCTACACCTTC. Translated, it gives CASSLVSGTGDYGYTF.

This clone came up a few times. The rearrangement uses TRBV30 and TRBJ2-7; TRBD1 matches 9 bases. In germline, CDR1 is GTSNPN, CDR2 SVGIG (reference sequence). V trimming: 2 bases; J trimming: 5 bases; junction bases outside the gene matches: 10. This CDR3 is built from 15 residues. As DNA, the CDR3 is TGTGCCTGGAGTCGAATCCCGGACAGGGGCCACGAGCAGTACTTC. Protein product: CAWSRIPDRGHEQYF. Full variable domain (remainder filled in from reference TRBV30 and TRBJ2-7): SQTIHQWPATLVQPVGSPLSLECTVEGTSNPNLYWYRQAAGRGLQLLFYSVGIGQISSEVPQNLSASRPQDRQFILSSKKLLLSDSGFYLCAWSRIPDRGHEQYFGPGTRLTVT.

The chain links TRBV11-2 to TRBJ1-2, with 7 bases that match TRBD1. CDR1 SGHAT and CDR2 FQNNGV come from the germline V gene. This CDR3 comprises 13 residues. Trimming took 5 bases from V and 8 from J; bases not matched to a gene: 8. The CDR3 nucleotides read TGTGCCAGCAGCCCTAAACAGGGGAGGGGCTACACCTTC. It yields the protein CASSPKQGRGYTF.

The chain is built from TRBV13 and TRBJ2-6, with a weak D call TRBD2 (7 bases). V was cut by 6 bases and J by 0 bases, with 21 bases left in between. This CDR3 comprises 19 residues. The germline V gene encodes CDR1 PRHDT and CDR2 FYEKMQ (reference sequence). For the CDR3, the DNA is TGTGCCAGCAGGTATAGGGGGGGACCGCAGAGCTCTGGGGCCAACGTCCTGACTTTC. Encoded protein: CASRYRGGPQSSGANVLTF.

The chain recombines TRBV18 with TRBJ2-2, with D perhaps TRBD2 (5 bases). The V gene's germline CDR1 is KGHSH and CDR2 LQKENI. This CDR3 is built from 14 residues. The V and J ends lost 4 bases and 5 bases respectively, with 11 bases between them. CDR3 nucleotides: TGTGCCAGCTCACGGACTGGGAGAACCGGGGAGCTGTTTTTT. Amino acids: CASSRTGRTGELFF.

This chain links TRBV9 with TRBJ1-4, with 7 nucleotides matching TRBD1. The CDR3 runs 15 residues. Germline assignment: CDR1 SGDLS and CDR2 YYNGEE. With V trimmed by 4 bases and J by 1 base, 4 bases remained unmatched. The CDR3 DNA reads TGTGCCAGCAGCATCCGGACAGGAACTAATGAAAAACTGTTTTTT. This encodes CASSIRTGTNEKLFF.

This clone was seen just once. CDR3 bases: TGTGCCAGCAGTGGGGGGGGAATAGCCAGAGACGAGCAGTACTTC. This sequence encodes CASSGGGIARDEQYF. The V gene is TRBV28, the J gene TRBJ2-7; 7 bases align to TRBD2. After removal of 5 bases from V and 5 bases from J, the junction contained 12 bases not matched to a gene. Germline lookup yields CDR1 MDHEN and CDR2 SYDVKM. The CDR3 covers 15 residues.

This clone was counted once. The chain carries TRBV9 and TRBJ2-5, with 13 bases that match TRBD2. Germline CDR1 SGDLS, CDR2 YYNGEE. This CDR3 contains 15 residues. Trimming at V came to 3 bases and at J to 5 bases, leaving 4 bases not matched to a gene. The CDR3 DNA is TGTGCCAGCAGCGGGACTAGCGGGAGTTATGAGACCCAGTACTTC. As protein: CASSGTSGSYETQYF.

The chain links TRBV7-9 to TRBJ2-3; TRBD2 agrees at 13 bases. J gave up 3 bases and V 3 bases, and 3 bases lay outside the gene matches. This CDR3 is 16 amino acids long. The germline CDR1 and CDR2 sequences are SEHNR and FQNEAQ (reference sequence). DNA for the CDR3: TGTGCCAGCAGCTTGGGGACTAGCGGGACGACAGATACGCAGTATTTT. Translating gives CASSLGTSGTTDTQYF.

The rearrangement links TRBV11-3 to TRBJ2-3, with D unclear. From germline, CDR1 is SGHNT and CDR2 YENEEA. The CDR3 is 14 residues long. The ends were cut back, 4 bases at V and 0 bases at J, with 8 bases in the middle. CDR3 loop: CASSSGRSTDTQYF. DNA for the CDR3: TGTGCCAGCAGCTCGGGTCGGAGCACAGATACGCAGTATTTT. Filled out from reference TRBV11-3 and TRBJ2-3, the complete variable domain reads EAGVVQSPRYKIIEKKQPVAFWCNPISGHNTLYWYLQNLGQGPELLIRYENEEAVDDSQLPKDRFSAERLKGVDSTLKIQPAELGDSAVYLCASSSGRSTDTQYFGPGTRLTVL.

The chain is built from TRBV11-2 and TRBJ2-7, with 8 bases that match TRBD2. This CDR3 has 14 residues. Losses at the gene ends were 3 bases for V and 9 bases for J; bases not matched to a gene: 10. Germline loops: CDR1 SGHAT, CDR2 FQNNGV. The DNA for the CDR3 is TGTGCCAGCAGCTTGCCGGGAGGGGCAGTCGGGCAGTACTTC. It specifies CASSLPGGAVGQYF.

The chain carries TRBV9 and TRBJ2-1; TRBD2 matches at 12 bases. Germline V CDR1 and CDR2: SGDLS, YYNGEE. V lost 2 bases and J lost 8; bases outside the gene matches: 5. The CDR3 totals 15 residues. In DNA, the CDR3 is TGTGCCAGCAGCGTCAGACTAGCGGGAGCGTATGAGCAGTTCTTC. This codes for CASSVRLAGAYEQFF.

This chain uses TRBV5-4 with TRBJ1-1, with D uncertain. This CDR3 has 15 amino acids. The germline V gene has CDR1 SGHNT and CDR2 YYREEE (reference sequence). Trimming stripped 3 bases from V and 0 bases from J, with 12 bases between. The CDR3 DNA is TGTGCCAGCAGCTCCCCGGGTTTGATGAACACTGAAGCTTTCTTT. Protein: CASSSPGLMNTEAFF.